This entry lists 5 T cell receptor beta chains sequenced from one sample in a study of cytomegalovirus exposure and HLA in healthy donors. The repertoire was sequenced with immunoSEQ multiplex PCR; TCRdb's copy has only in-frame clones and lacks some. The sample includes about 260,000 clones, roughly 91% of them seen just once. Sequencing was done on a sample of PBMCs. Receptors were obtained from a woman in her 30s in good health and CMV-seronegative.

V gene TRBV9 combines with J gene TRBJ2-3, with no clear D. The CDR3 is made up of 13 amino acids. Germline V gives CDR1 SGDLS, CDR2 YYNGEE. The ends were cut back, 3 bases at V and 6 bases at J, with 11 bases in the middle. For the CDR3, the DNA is TGTGCCAGCAGCGAGTCAGCCGACGATACGCAGTATTTT. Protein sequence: CASSESADDTQYF.

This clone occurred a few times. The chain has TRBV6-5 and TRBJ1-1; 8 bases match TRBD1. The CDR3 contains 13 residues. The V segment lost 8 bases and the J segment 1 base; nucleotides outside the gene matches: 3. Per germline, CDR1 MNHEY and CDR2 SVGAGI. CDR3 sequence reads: CASAGQGNTEAFF. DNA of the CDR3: TGTGCCAGCGCTGGACAGGGGAACACTGAAGCTTTCTTT.

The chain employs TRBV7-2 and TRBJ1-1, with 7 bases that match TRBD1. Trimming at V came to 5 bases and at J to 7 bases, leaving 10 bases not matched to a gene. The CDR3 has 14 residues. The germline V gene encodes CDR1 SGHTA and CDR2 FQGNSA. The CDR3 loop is CASSTRTGPYEAFF. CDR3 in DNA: TGTGCCAGCAGCACCCGGACAGGCCCCTATGAAGCTTTCTTT.

The CDR3 DNA reads TGTGCCAGCAGTTTATCTTGGGGTTGGGAGCAGTACTTC. Protein product: CASSLSWGWEQYF. The chain employs TRBV27 and TRBJ2-7; D is unresolved. The CDR3 totals 13 residues. Trimming left V 0 bases short and J 7 bases short, with 10 bases between. Germline CDR1 reads MNHEY; CDR2 reads SMNVEV (reference sequence).

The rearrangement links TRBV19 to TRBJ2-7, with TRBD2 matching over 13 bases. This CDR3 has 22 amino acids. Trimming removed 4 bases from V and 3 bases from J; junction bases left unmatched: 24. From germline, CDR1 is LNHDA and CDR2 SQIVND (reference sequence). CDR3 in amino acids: CASSTTTATTWTSGSPGYEQYF. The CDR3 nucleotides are TGTGCCAGTAGTACAACCACCGCGACAACCTGGACTAGCGGGAGCCCCGGCTACGAGCAGTACTTC.